The rows below give T cell receptor beta chains drawn from one sample of a study of technical replicates of blood from several donors. The protocol was immunoSEQ multiplex PCR, while the TCRdb copy is restricted to in-frame clones and leaves out a portion. The profile covers more than 70,000 clones, with around 96% appearing a single time and 0.2% taken by the ten largest. The sequencing input was T cells isolated from PBMCs. The origin of the receptors is a human donor in good health. CDR3s include the opening cysteine and the closing phenylalanine or tryptophan. Fields, in order: clone size, J gene, V gene, D gene, CDR3 protein, CDR3 DNA. A D gene is named only where the DNA matches it firmly. The size entry is marked missing in some rows and otherwise reads once, few, many or a size class.

size: .
J: TRBJ1-2
V: TRBV5-1
D: .
CDR3: CASSLGGPNYGYTF
DNA: TGCGCCAGCAGCTTAGGAGGGCCCAACTATGGCTACACCTTC

size: .
J: TRBJ1-2
V: TRBV30
D: TRBD1
CDR3: CAWSDRGVGGYTF
DNA: TGTGCCTGGAGCGACAGGGGAGTAGGTGGCTACACCTTC

size: .
J: TRBJ2-7
V: TRBV29-1
D: .
CDR3: CSAASGASGEQYF
DNA: TGCAGCGCCGCCTCAGGGGCGTCAGGGGAGCAGTACTTC

size: .
J: TRBJ1-3
V: TRBV9
D: .
CDR3: CASSVGDHYRAGNTIYF
DNA: TGTGCCAGCAGCGTAGGGGATCACTACAGGGCTGGAAACACCATATATTTT

size: once
J: TRBJ2-1
V: TRBV6-1
D: .
CDR3: CASSGSGLRANEQFF
DNA: TGTGCCAGCAGTGGATCGGGACTTCGAGCCAATGAGCAGTTCTTC

size: once
J: TRBJ2-2
V: TRBV5-4
D: TRBD2
CDR3: CASVASGETNTGELFF
DNA: TGTGCCAGCGTCGCTAGCGGGGAAACGAACACCGGGGAGCTGTTTTTT

size: .
J: TRBJ2-7
V: TRBV5-4
D: TRBD1
CDR3: CASSLTGQGIHEQYF
DNA: TGTGCCAGCAGCTTGACCGGACAGGGAATCCACGAGCAGTACTTC

size: once
J: TRBJ1-5
V: TRBV10-1
D: .
CDR3: CASSPGSDQPQHF
DNA: TGCGCCAGCAGTCCAGGGTCCGATCAGCCCCAGCATTTT

size: .
J: TRBJ1-2
V: TRBV4-1
D: .
CDR3: CASSQDELNGYTF
DNA: TGCGCCAGCAGCCAAGATGAGTTGAATGGCTACACCTTC

size: .
J: TRBJ2-1
V: TRBV4-2
D: TRBD2
CDR3: CASSQEGGREQFF
DNA: TGTGCCAGCAGCCAAGAGGGGGGGAGGGAGCAGTTCTTC

size: .
J: TRBJ2-5
V: TRBV15
D: TRBD1
CDR3: CATSRGDRAWETQYF
DNA: TGTGCCACCAGCAGAGGGGACAGGGCCTGGGAGACCCAGTACTTC

size: .
J: TRBJ1-3
V: TRBV11-2
D: .
CDR3: CASSLDLDPGWGNTIYF
DNA: TGTGCCAGCAGCTTAGATTTGGACCCAGGGTGGGGAAACACCATATATTTT

size: .
J: TRBJ2-1
V: TRBV7-6
D: TRBD2
CDR3: CASSLAGGRGNEQFF
DNA: TGTGCCAGCAGCTTAGCTGGCGGGAGGGGGAATGAGCAGTTCTTC

size: .
J: TRBJ2-7
V: TRBV6-6
D: TRBD2
CDR3: CASSHPLAGSYEQYF
DNA: TGTGCCAGCAGCCATCCTCTAGCGGGCTCCTACGAGCAGTACTTC

size: .
J: TRBJ1-1
V: TRBV11-3
D: .
CDR3: CASSLQGNTEAFF
DNA: TGTGCCAGCAGCTTACAGGGGAACACTGAAGCTTTCTTT

size: .
J: TRBJ2-1
V: TRBV15
D: .
CDR3: CATVAKTGNEQFF
DNA: TGTGCCACCGTCGCAAAGACAGGTAATGAGCAGTTCTTC

size: .
J: TRBJ2-2
V: TRBV28
D: .
CDR3: CASSTFWDTSSGSNTGELFF
DNA: TGTGCCAGCAGTACATTTTGGGACACATCTAGCGGATCGAACACCGGGGAGCTGTTTTTT

size: .
J: TRBJ2-1
V: TRBV19
D: .
CDR3: CASSILVGQSSYNEQFF
DNA: TGTGCCAGTAGTATTTTAGTCGGACAGAGCTCCTACAATGAGCAGTTCTTC

size: .
J: TRBJ2-7
V: TRBV2
D: .
CDR3: CASFGSSYEQYF
DNA: TGTGCCAGCTTCGGTTCGTCCTACGAGCAGTACTTC

size: .
J: TRBJ1-1
V: TRBV27
D: .
CDR3: CASNLKPSGYQRGTEAFF
DNA: TGTGCCAGCAATTTGAAGCCATCGGGGTACCAAAGGGGGACTGAAGCTTTCTTT

size: once
J: TRBJ1-1
V: TRBV5-8
D: TRBD1
CDR3: CASSTGQLNTEAFF
DNA: TGTGCCAGCAGCACGGGACAGCTGAACACTGAAGCTTTCTTT

size: .
J: TRBJ2-3
V: TRBV28
D: TRBD2
CDR3: CASSPSRGAQYF
DNA: TGTGCCAGCAGTCCAAGCCGGGGGGCGCAGTATTTT